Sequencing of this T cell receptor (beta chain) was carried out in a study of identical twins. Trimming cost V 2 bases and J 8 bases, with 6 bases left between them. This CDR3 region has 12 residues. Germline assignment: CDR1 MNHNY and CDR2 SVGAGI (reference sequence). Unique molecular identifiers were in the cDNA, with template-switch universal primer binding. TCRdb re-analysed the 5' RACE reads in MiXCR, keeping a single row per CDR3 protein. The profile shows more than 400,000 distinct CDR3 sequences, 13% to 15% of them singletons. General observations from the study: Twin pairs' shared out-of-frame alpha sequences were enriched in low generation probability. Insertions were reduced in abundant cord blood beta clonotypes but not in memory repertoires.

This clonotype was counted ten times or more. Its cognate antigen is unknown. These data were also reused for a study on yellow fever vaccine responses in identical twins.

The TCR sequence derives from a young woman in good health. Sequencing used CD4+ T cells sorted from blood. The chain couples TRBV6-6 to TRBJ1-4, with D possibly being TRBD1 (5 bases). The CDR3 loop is CASSYQGEKLFF. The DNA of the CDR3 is TGTGCCAGCAGTTACCAGGGCGAAAAACTGTTTTTT.